This entry describes one T cell receptor (beta chain). The sample originates from a study of blood T cell repertoires in COVID-19. Original processing notes: The authors estimated nucleated cell counts from reference gene primer amplification. Profiled with immunoSEQ multiplex PCR; TCRdb holds only in-frame clones, not every one. Clone size and the V and J calls come from that table; the DNA yielded D and trimming. Found here are over 300,000 clones, around 85% of them singletons; the top ten hold approximately 7.5%. CDR3 length: 12 residues. The V end was cut by 2 bases, the J end by 8 bases, with 9 bases between. Per germline, CDR1 SQVTM and CDR2 ANQGSEA.

Input material: peripheral blood. The V call is TRBV29-1, the J call TRBJ2-2; D not certain. The source of this sequence is a human donor in a cohort sampled during active COVID-19. CDR3 sequence (DNA): TGCAGCGTTGAACGGAGAGCGGGGGAGCTGTTTTTT. Translated: CSVERRAGELFF.